The subject of this entry is one TCR beta chain. The sample comes from a study of blood T cell repertoires in COVID-19. About the research overall: Acute and convalescent COVID-19 samples came from the United States, Italy and Spain. PBMCs, B-cell-depleted T cells, or T cells were the source of the cDNA or gDNA that made up the material.

The CDR3 extends over 14 amino acids. Germline CDR1 SGHTA, CDR2 FQGNSA. V lost 5 bases and J 3 bases, leaving 11 bases between the germline ends. Source study methods: It was from reference gene primer amplification that nucleated cell counts were estimated. Data came from immunoSEQ multiplex PCR; TCRdb stores just in-frame clones and leaves some out. V and J calls and clone size follow that table, whereas D and trimming were derived from the DNA. In the table there are some 70,000 clones, roughly 89% of which are singletons. Source material: peripheral blood. V and J are TRBV7-2 and TRBJ2-1; D remains unclear. The TCR comes from a man aged 50-59 years with acute or convalescent COVID-19. The CDR3 region is CASSPGNSYNEQFF. The CDR3 DNA follows: TGTGCCAGCAGCCCCGGCAACAGCTACAATGAGCAGTTCTTC. Based on the CDR3 plus reference TRBV7-2 and TRBJ2-1, the full variable domain is GAGVSQSPSNKVTEKGKDVELRCDPISGHTALYWYRQSLGQGLEFLIYFQGNSAPDKSGLPSDRFSAERTGGSVSTLTIQRTQQEDSAVYLCASSPGNSYNEQFFGPGTRLTVL.